Below, 16 T cell receptor beta chains from the same sample are listed, as sequenced in a study of CD8+ T cells in alopecia areata. Reverse transcribed after extraction, RNA yielded cDNA as the sequencing template. Only in-frame clones appear in the TCRdb table, and some are missing; sequencing was by immunoSEQ multiplex PCR. The sample shows more than 95,000 clones, approximately 52% of them seen only once. The specimen sequenced was CD4+ T cells sorted from blood. Every receptor here comes from a human donor in good health.

This clone was detected a few times. The chain recombines TRBV29-1 with TRBJ2-3, with 9 bases that match TRBD2. V was clipped by 6 bases and J by 7 bases; unmatched bases: 8. The CDR3 has 13 residues. Germline CDR1 and CDR2: SQVTM and ANQGSEA. CDR3 loop: CSVGIAGENTQYF. CDR3 sequence (DNA): TGCAGCGTAGGTATAGCGGGGGAAAATACGCAGTATTTT.

The chain is built from TRBV27 and TRBJ2-7; tentative D call: TRBD1 (5 bases). The CDR3 sequence is 15 residues long. Germline values: CDR1 MNHEY, CDR2 SMNVEV (reference sequence). Trimming shortened V by 7 bases and J by 3 bases, and 19 bases separated the two germline ends. CDR3 amino acids: CASTRSGSRLYEQYF. The CDR3 region has the DNA TGTGCCAGCACCCGATCAGGGTCTCGGCTCTACGAGCAGTACTTC.

This clone was observed a handful of times. This sequence joins TRBV29-1 and TRBJ1-2; perhaps TRBD1 as D (5 bases). V gave up 6 bases and J gave up 4 bases, with 21 bases separating them. From germline, CDR1 is SQVTM and CDR2 ANQGSEA. The CDR3 spans 15 residues. CDR3 sequence: CSVYSGPGSGYGYTF. Written as DNA, the CDR3 is TGCAGCGTGTATTCTGGACCAGGGTCGGGCTATGGCTACACCTTC. Using reference TRBV29-1 and TRBJ1-2 for the parts outside the CDR3, the full variable domain is SAVISQKPSRDICQRGTSLTIQCQVDSQVTMMFWYRQQPGQSLTLIATANQGSEATYESGFVIDKFPISRPNLTFSTLTVSNMSPEDSSIYLCSVYSGPGSGYGYTFGSGTRLTVV.

V usage is TRBV5-1 and J usage is TRBJ2-2; weak D call: TRBD2 (6 bases). The ends were cut back, 3 bases at V and 2 bases at J, with 14 bases in the middle. From germline, CDR1 is SGHRS and CDR2 YFSETQ. This CDR3 is 16 amino acids long. CDR3 amino acids: CASSSTGVINTGELFF. The CDR3 DNA reads TGCGCCAGCAGCTCCACGGGGGTCATTAACACCGGGGAGCTGTTTTTT.

The CDR3 DNA sequence: TGCGCCAGCAGCCAAGGATTAATTCTAGCGCGAGGAGAGCAGTTCTTC. It codes for CASSQGLILARGEQFF. The rearrangement joins TRBV4-1 to TRBJ2-1; perhaps TRBD2 as D (6 bases). V lost 1 base and J lost 10, with 20 bases in between. The CDR3 contains 16 residues. Germline V gene data show CDR1 as MGHRA and CDR2 as YSYEKL.

The J gene is TRBJ1-4, the V gene TRBV28, with D uncertain. V was trimmed by 4 bases and J by 4 bases, leaving 10 bases between them. This CDR3 is built from 14 residues. Germline CDR1 MDHEN, CDR2 SYDVKM. This CDR3 reads CASSSHQVNEKLFF. CDR3 coding DNA: TGTGCCAGCAGTTCTCACCAGGTTAATGAAAAACTGTTTTTT. Supplemented by reference TRBV28 and TRBJ1-4, the full variable domain reads DVKVTQSSRYLVKRTGEKVFLECVQDMDHENMFWYRQDPGLGLRLIYFSYDVKMKEKGDIPEGYSVSREKKERFSLILESASTNQTSMYLCASSSHQVNEKLFFGSGTQLSVL.

This clone was counted a few times. CDR3 residues: CASSVGQRNTEAFF. The DNA of the CDR3 is TGTGCCAGCAGCGTGGGACAGAGGAACACTGAAGCTTTCTTT. V is TRBV9 and J is TRBJ1-1, with 7 positions matching TRBD1. J was trimmed by 1 base and V by 2 bases; bases with no gene match: 2. Looked up from germline, CDR1 is SGDLS and CDR2 is YYNGEE. This CDR3 spans 14 amino acids.

This chain joins TRBV7-2 and TRBJ2-1; 11 nucleotides line up with TRBD1. This CDR3 spans 16 amino acids. Germline V lookup: CDR1 SGHTA, CDR2 FQGNSA. The J segment lost 4 bases and the V segment lost 6 bases, leaving 8 bases of the junction unmatched. CDR3 protein: CASRQPDRGPYNEQFF. CDR3 DNA sequence: TGTGCCAGCAGGCAACCGGACAGGGGGCCGTACAATGAGCAGTTCTTC.

The rearrangement links TRBV7-2 to TRBJ2-3; D perhaps matches TRBD2 (5 bases). Germline lookup yields CDR1 SGHTA and CDR2 FQGNSA. Trimming took off 8 bases at V and 0 bases at J, with 18 bases between the two ends. The length of the CDR3 is 16 residues. CDR3 residues: CASCPQGGFSTDTQYF. The CDR3, as DNA: TGTGCCAGCTGCCCACAAGGCGGGTTCAGCACAGATACGCAGTATTTT.

This chain joins TRBV4-2 and TRBJ1-2; 8 bases match TRBD1. This CDR3 region has 14 residues. Germline V CDR1 and CDR2: LGHNA, YNFKEQ. V gave up 3 bases and J gave up 7 bases; unmatched junction bases: 7. The CDR3 DNA sequence: TGTGCCAGCAGCCACGGACAGGGACGGGGTGGCTACACCTTC. As protein: CASSHGQGRGGYTF.

At least ten counts were recorded for this clone. This specimen includes other DNA sequences encoding the same CDR3. The chain links TRBV6-5 to TRBJ2-6; D ambiguous. CDR3 length: 16 residues. The V gene's germline CDR1 is MNHEY and CDR2 SVGAGI. Trimming shortened V by 0 bases and J by 2 bases, and 8 bases separated the two germline ends. The CDR3 is CASSYSWGTGANVLTF. The CDR3 DNA follows: TGTGCCAGCAGTTACTCGTGGGGTACTGGGGCCAACGTCCTGACTTTC.

This clone was seen more than once but under ten times. The chain couples TRBV5-1 to TRBJ2-6; no firm D call. V lost 5 bases and J 0 bases, leaving 9 bases between the germline ends. This CDR3 has 15 residues. Germline V CDR1 and CDR2: SGHRS, YFSETQ. The CDR3 coding sequence is TGCGCCAGCAGTGGCGCAAGCTCTGGGGCCAACGTCCTGACTTTC. Translation gives CASSGASSGANVLTF.

J is TRBJ2-1 and V is TRBV29-1, with 7 bases identical to TRBD2. The CDR3 extends over 14 amino acids. Germline values: CDR1 SQVTM, CDR2 ANQGSEA. The junction had 9 bases not matched to a gene; V was cut back by 6 bases and J by 4 bases. Here the CDR3 DNA reads TGCAGCGTGATGAGGCTAGCGGTATACAATGAGCAGTTCTTC. Translated, it gives CSVMRLAVYNEQFF.

In this sample, this clone turned up a few times. CDR3 loop: CSAVRVNRAQAFF. The DNA of the CDR3 is TGCAGCGCAGTAAGGGTTAACAGGGCTCAAGCTTTCTTT. The chain uses TRBV29-1 and TRBJ1-1; a possible D gene is TRBD1 (6 bases). The CDR3 loop spans 13 amino acids. Germline V gives CDR1 SQVTM, CDR2 ANQGSEA. V was clipped by 7 bases and J by 9 bases, with 21 bases between them. Full variable domain (outside the CDR3, taken from reference TRBV29-1 and TRBJ1-1): SAVISQKPSRDICQRGTSLTIQCQVDSQVTMMFWYRQQPGQSLTLIATANQGSEATYESGFVIDKFPISRPNLTFSTLTVSNMSPEDSSIYLCSAVRVNRAQAFFGQGTRLTVV.

Many counts were recorded for this clone. The CDR3 loop reads CSASGGESTDTQYF. The CDR3 region has the DNA TGCAGCGCTAGCGGGGGGGAGAGCACAGATACGCAGTATTTT. The chain carries TRBV29-1 and TRBJ2-3, with 12 bases aligning to TRBD2. Germline assignment: CDR1 SQVTM and CDR2 ANQGSEA. Trimming cost V 7 bases and J 0 bases; bases outside gene matches: 2. CDR3 length: 14 residues.

The V gene is TRBV15, the J gene TRBJ2-1; D possibly corresponds to TRBD2 (6 bases). V was pared by 3 bases and J by 2 bases, with 20 bases between. The CDR3 covers 18 residues. CDR1 is LNHNV and CDR2 is YYDKDF in the germline V gene (reference sequence). CDR3 coding DNA: TGTGCCACCAGCAGGCCCAGATCTGCGGGGTGGCCCTACAATGAGCAGTTCTTC. It yields the protein CATSRPRSAGWPYNEQFF.